The 23 T cell receptor beta chains listed next were all sequenced from one sample in a study of blood T cell repertoires in COVID-19. The data were produced by immunoSEQ multiplex PCR, yet TCRdb's version contains in-frame clones alone and is incomplete. The data hold around 100,000 clones, with about 90% observed a single time. Source material: peripheral blood. These receptors originate from a man younger than 30 with COVID-19, enrolled during active disease.

The chain links TRBV4-1 to TRBJ2-7, with TRBD2 matching over 13 bases. CDR1 and CDR2 (germline): MGHRA, YSYEKL. CDR3 size: 15 residues. V lost 2 bases to trimming and J lost 5 bases; unmatched junction nucleotides: 3. The CDR3, as DNA: TGCGCCAGCAGCCAAACTAGCGGGAGGGGCCACGAGCAGTACTTC. Amino acid sequence: CASSQTSGRGHEQYF.

The chain is built from TRBV9 and TRBJ2-3; D ambiguous. The V gene's germline CDR1 is SGDLS and CDR2 YYNGEE. V was trimmed by 0 bases and J by 0 bases, leaving 11 bases between them. The CDR3 extends over 16 amino acids. CDR3 protein: CASSVGRQPSTDTQYF. CDR3 nucleotide sequence: TGTGCCAGCAGCGTAGGGCGGCAACCTAGCACAGATACGCAGTATTTT.

This sequence joins TRBV2 and TRBJ1-5, with D uncertain. CDR3 length: 13 residues. Germline CDR1 is SNHLY and CDR2 is FYNNEI. V shed 6 bases and J shed 3 bases, with 9 bases lying between them. The DNA for the CDR3 is TGTGCCAGCAGGGCCTTCACCAATCAGCCCCAGCATTTT. Translated, it gives CASRAFTNQPQHF.

This chain links TRBV25-1 with TRBJ2-7, with D perhaps TRBD1 (6 bases). The germline CDR1 and CDR2 sequences are MGHDK and SYGVNS. The CDR3 runs 12 residues. Between the trimmed V and J ends, which lost 4 bases and 5 bases, there was a span of 9 bases. The CDR3 region is CASSATGHEQYF. As DNA, the CDR3 is TGTGCCAGCAGTGCCACAGGGCACGAGCAGTACTTC.

This chain joins TRBV4-2 and TRBJ1-4; D gene ambiguous. The CDR3 covers 17 residues. Germline CDR1 and CDR2: LGHNA and YNFKEQ. V gave up 0 bases and J gave up 11 bases, with 22 bases separating them. In DNA form, the CDR3 reads TGTGCCAGCAGCCAAGAGAGTCAAGAGGTGTCTTCAGACAAACTGTTTTTT. Translating it yields CASSQESQEVSSDKLFF.

This chain connects TRBV5-1 to TRBJ2-3, with TRBD1 as a possible D gene (6 bases). The V gene's germline CDR1 is SGHRS and CDR2 YFSETQ. Trimming removed 0 bases from V and 4 bases from J, with 15 bases in between. There are 16 residues in the CDR3. CDR3 in DNA: TGCGCCAGCAGCTTGGATGGACTCTCAGGGGCAGATACGCAGTATTTT. It specifies CASSLDGLSGADTQYF.

V and J are TRBV4-3 and TRBJ1-1; D is possibly TRBD1 (5 bases). V was pared by 3 bases and J by 7 bases, with 15 bases between. The CDR3 runs 14 residues. CDR1 is LGHNA, CDR2 YSLEER, per germline. Here the CDR3 reads CASSHTTSQGEAFF. CDR3 DNA sequence: TGCGCCAGCAGCCATACTACGTCGCAGGGTGAAGCTTTCTTT.

This clone was picked up one time. The chain uses TRBV27 and TRBJ1-5; TRBD1 aligns across 8 bases. Looked up from germline, CDR1 is MNHEY and CDR2 is SMNVEV (reference sequence). The CDR3 contains 14 residues. Germline trimming cut 5 bases from V and 5 bases from J; bases unmatched to any gene: 5. The CDR3 bases are TGTGCCAGCAGTCAAAACAGGGGGGATCAGCCCCAGCATTTT. It encodes CASSQNRGDQPQHF.

The V call is TRBV7-2, the J call TRBJ1-2, with 10 bases fitting TRBD1. The V and J ends lost 5 bases and 5 bases, in that order; junction bases with no gene match: 11. CDR1 is SGHTA and CDR2 is FQGNSA in the germline V gene. The CDR3 runs 16 residues. The CDR3, as DNA: TGTGCCAGCAGCCTCTTCGGGACAGGGGCAGATTATGGCTACACCTTC. Protein sequence: CASSLFGTGADYGYTF.

The chain links TRBV7-2 to TRBJ2-3; D unresolved. The CDR3 has 12 residues. The V end lost 7 bases, the J end lost 7 bases, and 12 bases lay between the germline ends. Germline CDR1 is SGHTA and CDR2 is FQGNSA. The CDR3 coding sequence is TGTGCCAGCACCCCAACAACATATACGCAGTATTTT. As protein: CASTPTTYTQYF.

This chain connects TRBV7-9 to TRBJ1-3; D not certain. Looked up from germline, CDR1 is SEHNR and CDR2 is FQNEAQ (reference sequence). V shed 5 bases and J shed 8 bases, with 10 bases lying between them. CDR3 length: 12 amino acids. CDR3 DNA: TGTGCCAGCAGCCCAACGAGTGACACCATATATTTT. Encoded protein: CASSPTSDTIYF.

The chain couples TRBV5-4 to TRBJ1-1; D ambiguous. V lost 4 bases to trimming and J lost 5 bases, with 12 bases between them. Germline loops: CDR1 SGHNT, CDR2 YYREEE (reference sequence). CDR3 length equals 13 residues. The CDR3 reads CASSQDTGTEAFF. The CDR3 coding sequence is TGTGCCAGCAGCCAAGACACGGGAACTGAAGCTTTCTTT.

The chain employs TRBV7-8 and TRBJ1-3, with D tentatively TRBD1 (6 bases). The CDR3 contains 16 residues. V dropped 3 bases and J dropped 2 bases, with 14 bases sitting between them. Germline V gives CDR1 SGHVS, CDR2 FQNEAQ. The CDR3 sequence is CASSFRGALAGNTIYF. CDR3 DNA: TGTGCCAGCAGCTTTCGGGGGGCGTTAGCTGGAAACACCATATATTTT.

This CDR3 is CATSDWGRSGELFF. CDR3 DNA sequence: TGTGCCACCAGTGATTGGGGCAGATCCGGGGAGCTGTTTTTT. The J gene is TRBJ2-2, the V gene TRBV24-1; a weak D match, TRBD1 (5 bases). Trimming pared 2 bases from V and 6 bases from J, leaving 9 bases between. The length of the CDR3 is 14 residues. The V gene's germline CDR1 is KGHDR and CDR2 SFDVKD.

The chain has TRBV11-2 and TRBJ1-2; D gene ambiguous. This CDR3 is 13 amino acids long. Trimming cost V 1 base and J 2 bases, with 5 bases left between them. Germline CDR1 reads SGHAT; CDR2 reads FQNNGV. The CDR3 DNA reads as TGTGCCAGCAGCTTAGCGTCCAACTATGGCTACACCTTC. It codes for CASSLASNYGYTF.

The V gene is TRBV28, the J gene TRBJ1-5; 7 positions match TRBD1. This CDR3 spans 14 amino acids. Germline values: CDR1 MDHEN, CDR2 SYDVKM. J was trimmed by 5 bases and V by 3 bases; bases with no gene match: 4. CDR3 in amino acids: CASSLNQGDQPQHF. For the CDR3, the DNA is TGTGCCAGCAGTTTGAACCAGGGGGATCAGCCCCAGCATTTT.

This clone was detected only once. The genes are TRBV7-2 and TRBJ1-2; perhaps TRBD1 as D (5 bases). CDR3 size: 14 residues. Germline-derived CDR1 and CDR2 are SGHTA and FQGNSA. V was clipped by 4 bases and J by 7 bases, with 16 bases between them. The CDR3 here is CASSSTRRGIGYTF. In DNA, the CDR3 is TGTGCCAGCAGCTCGACCCGACGGGGGATTGGCTACACCTTC.

This clone occurred once. The chain is built from TRBV6-5 and TRBJ1-2, with 7 positions matching TRBD1. The CDR3 covers 13 residues. Trimming at V came to 4 bases and at J to 8 bases, leaving 7 bases not matched to a gene. Per the germline V gene, CDR1 is MNHEY and CDR2 is SVGAGI. The DNA for the CDR3 is TGTGCCAGCAGTTTACGGACAGGCTGGGGCTACACCTTC. Its protein product is CASSLRTGWGYTF.

The rearrangement links TRBV6-1 to TRBJ1-1, with D possibly TRBD1 on 6 matching bases. The CDR3 covers 12 residues. V was clipped by 2 bases and J by 13 bases, with 14 bases between them. Germline V gene lookup returns CDR1 MNHNS and CDR2 SASEGT. CDR3 sequence reads: CASSELGTSGFF. The DNA for the CDR3 is TGTGCCAGCAGTGAACTCGGGACATCTGGTTTCTTT.

This sequence joins TRBV2 and TRBJ1-3, with 10 bases aligning to TRBD1. CDR1 SNHLY and CDR2 FYNNEI come from the germline V gene. The CDR3 sequence is 15 residues long. V trimming: 5 bases; J trimming: 4 bases; junction bases outside the gene matches: 5. CDR3 sequence reads: CASSQDRGAGNTIYF. CDR3 sequence (DNA): TGTGCCAGCAGTCAGGACAGGGGGGCAGGAAACACCATATATTTT.

The chain recombines TRBV12-5 with TRBJ2-1; 14 bases map to TRBD2. The CDR3 loop spans 16 amino acids. The germline V gene has CDR1 LGHNT and CDR2 FRNRAP. Trimming at V came to 1 base and at J to 5 bases, leaving 1 base not matched to a gene. The CDR3 is CASGLGTSGRNNEQFF. CDR3 coding DNA: TGTGCTAGTGGTTTGGGGACTAGCGGGAGGAACAATGAGCAGTTCTTC.

This rearrangement joins TRBV4-2 to TRBJ2-1; 10 bases are shared with TRBD2. Germline V gene data show CDR1 as LGHNA and CDR2 as YNFKEQ. Germline trimming cut 0 bases from V and 7 bases from J; bases unmatched to any gene: 6. This CDR3 is 16 amino acids long. The CDR3 spells CASSQDASGRLNEQFF. The DNA for the CDR3 is TGTGCCAGCAGCCAAGACGCTAGCGGGAGACTAAATGAGCAGTTCTTC.

The chain links TRBV7-6 to TRBJ2-7, with a tentative D call TRBD2 (6 bases). The germline V and J ends were trimmed by 6 bases and 1 base, with 19 bases remaining between them. The CDR3 spans 16 residues. CDR1 is SGHVS, CDR2 FNYEAQ, per germline. CDR3: CASSPPLAGRSYEQYF. The CDR3 DNA reads TGTGCCAGCAGTCCCCCCTTGGCGGGGCGATCCTACGAGCAGTACTTC. Using reference TRBV7-6 and TRBJ2-7 for the parts outside the CDR3, the full variable domain is GAGVSQSPRYKVTKRGQDVALRCDPISGHVSLYWYRQALGQGPEFLTYFNYEAQQDKSGLPNDRFSAERPEGSISTLTIQRTEQRDSAMYRCASSPPLAGRSYEQYFGPGTRLTVT.